The 6 T cell receptor beta chains reported below all come from one sample, sequenced in a study of T cell clones after liver transplantation. Libraries were prepared by immunoSEQ multiplex PCR; TCRdb keeps only in-frame clonotypes and omits some of them. The sample lists 55,000 to 75,000 clones, about 73% occurring once. The material sequenced was CD4+ T cells from blood, taken at the approximately 16-month timepoint. These receptors all come from a human patient who received a liver transplant. Some of these T cells may belong to the graft donor.

The gene calls are TRBV20-1 and TRBJ2-5; D may match TRBD1 or TRBD2 (5 bases each). CDR1 is DFQATT and CDR2 is SNEGSKA in the germline V gene (reference sequence). This CDR3 is built from 11 residues. V lost 7 bases, J lost 9 bases, and 15 bases lay in between. In DNA, the CDR3 is TGCAGTGTTGAGGGGAAGAGGGCCCAGTACTTC. This codes for CSVEGKRAQYF.

The J gene is TRBJ1-2, the V gene TRBV7-9, with 7 bases lining up with TRBD1. V trimming: 2 bases; J trimming: 2 bases; junction bases outside the gene matches: 2. Germline CDR1 SEHNR, CDR2 FQNEAQ (reference sequence). The CDR3 has 14 residues. This CDR3 is CASSLTGANYGYTF. DNA of the CDR3: TGTGCCAGCAGCTTAACAGGGGCGAACTATGGCTACACCTTC.

The V call is TRBV2, the J call TRBJ2-4; D is undetermined. V lost 4 bases, J lost 1 base, and 8 bases lay in between. The germline CDR1 and CDR2 sequences are SNHLY and FYNNEI. The CDR3 loop spans 14 amino acids. This chain's CDR3 is CASSADTAKNIQYF. The CDR3 coding sequence is TGTGCCAGCAGTGCTGACACGGCCAAAAACATTCAGTACTTC.

The V gene is TRBV5-1, the J gene TRBJ2-1; D could derive from TRBD1 or TRBD2 (7 bases each). CDR1 and CDR2 from the germline V gene are SGHRS and YFSETQ. This CDR3 contains 16 residues. Trimming left V 7 bases short and J 6 bases short, with 23 bases between. The CDR3 nucleotides read TGCGCCAGCGGGGGAGGGACAGCGGTTTTGATCAATGAGCAGTTCTTC. Encoded protein: CASGGGTAVLINEQFF.

The chain carries TRBV7-8 and TRBJ2-5; 14 bases are a match to TRBD2. This CDR3 has 15 residues. V lost 4 bases and J lost 4; bases outside the gene matches: 2. Germline V gives CDR1 SGHVS, CDR2 FQNEAQ. The CDR3 bases are TGTGCCAGCAGCTCCGGGACTAGCGGGGGAGAGACCCAGTACTTC. Amino acids: CASSSGTSGGETQYF.

The rearrangement uses TRBV25-1 and TRBJ1-2; D is uncertain. Germline V gene data show CDR1 as MGHDK and CDR2 as SYGVNS. V shed 3 bases and J shed 2 bases, with 4 bases lying between them. There are 12 residues in the CDR3. CDR3 loop: CASSDRNYGYTF. DNA for the CDR3: TGTGCCAGCAGTGACAGGAACTATGGCTACACCTTC.